This T cell receptor beta chain was recovered during a study of blood T cell repertoires in COVID-19. Assay used: immunoSEQ multiplex PCR; TCRdb lists only in-frame clones, some missing. The repertoire holds about 290,000 clones, with 70% to 90% as singletons. The length of the CDR3 is 16 residues. Germline V CDR1 and CDR2: SGDLS, YYNGEE. V lost 2 bases, J lost 4 bases, and 15 bases lay in between. The sequenced sample was peripheral blood. The sequence was collected from a woman aged 45-60 years with active or convalescent COVID-19. This chain uses TRBV9 with TRBJ2-2; D is possibly TRBD1 (5 bases). In DNA, the CDR3 is TGTGCCAGCAGCGTCGCAGGGTTCGTTGCCACCGGGGAGCTGTTTTTT. This sequence encodes CASSVAGFVATGELFF.